The next 9 T cell receptor beta chains were all read from a single sample in a study of T cells expressing NK-cell markers. TCRdb re-called the 5' RACE reads and gives one entry per CDR3 protein, without DNA. The sample data list 130,000 to 150,000 distinct CDR3 sequences. Specimen: blood T cells: a sorted CD56 or NKG2C T cell subset, CD4+ or CD8+ T cells, or bulk PBMC T cells (not recorded which). These receptors all stem from a man between 18 and 29 years old in good health.

The chain has TRBV18 and TRBJ2-2; as DNA is missing, the TRBD1 call by TCRdb cannot be tested. This CDR3 has 15 residues. Germline V lookup: CDR1 KGHSH, CDR2 LQKENI. CDR3 loop: CASSPGATNTGELFF. Based on the CDR3 plus reference TRBV18 and TRBJ2-2, the full variable domain is NAGVMQNPRHLVRRRGQEARLRCSPMKGHSHVYWYRQLPEEGLKFMVYLQKENIIDESGMPKERFSAEFPKEGPSILRIQQVVRGDSAAYFCASSPGATNTGELFFGEGSRLTVL.

V gene TRBV27 combines with J gene TRBJ2-1. In germline, CDR1 is MNHEY, CDR2 SMNVEV (reference sequence). The CDR3 totals 14 residues. The CDR3 loop is CASSLAAIPDEQFF.

The chain joins TRBV24-1 to TRBJ2-5; there is no DNA to check the TCRdb D call of TRBD2. Germline V CDR1 and CDR2: KGHDR, SFDVKD. The CDR3 extends over 14 amino acids. The CDR3 sequence: CATSDQEGGETQYF.

V and J are TRBV15 and TRBJ1-5; TCRdb's D call of TRBD1 is untestable without DNA. The CDR3 consists of 14 residues. Looked up from germline, CDR1 is LNHNV and CDR2 is YYDKDF (reference sequence). The CDR3 sequence is CATRTDSDNQPQHF.

The V call is TRBV7-6, the J call TRBJ2-1; TCRdb gives TRBD1 as the D gene, but with no DNA this cannot be confirmed. The CDR3 extends over 15 amino acids. Germline V gene data show CDR1 as SGHVS and CDR2 as FNYEAQ. CDR3 region: CASSFRDSSYNEQFF.

The rearrangement joins TRBV19 to TRBJ2-5; no DNA is available, so the TRBD1 call from TCRdb remains unchecked. The CDR3 contains 17 residues. Germline V lookup: CDR1 LNHDA, CDR2 SQIVND (reference sequence). CDR3 region: CASSPPPLAGIQETQYF.

The rearrangement links TRBV15 to TRBJ2-1; absent DNA, TCRdb's TRBD1 call cannot be checked. This CDR3 has 14 amino acids. CDR1 LNHNV and CDR2 YYDKDF come from the germline V gene (reference sequence). Here the CDR3 reads CATSLRAVYNEQFF.

The chain recombines TRBV11-2 with TRBJ2-3; lacking DNA, the TRBD2 call made by TCRdb goes unchecked. The V gene's germline CDR1 is SGHAT and CDR2 FQNNGV. The CDR3 has 15 amino acids. The CDR3 sequence is CASSTGTTYDNTQYF.

The J gene is TRBJ2-4, the V gene TRBV4-2. The CDR3 has 17 residues. Germline loops: CDR1 LGHNA, CDR2 YNFKEQ. The CDR3 region is CASSLGFTPSGKNIQYF.